This T cell receptor beta chain was sequenced in a study of spatial heterogeneity in lung cancer (dated by TCRdb to about 2019). Notes on the research overall: Beta-chain transcripts were consistently detected in greater numbers than alpha-chain transcripts, which likely reflected higher beta-chain transcript abundance. In the raw uncorrected reads, each unique combination of TCR and UMI appeared more than ten times on average. At surgery, both alpha and beta chains were TCR-sequenced in 220 tumor regions, approximately 64 matched nontumor lung samples and 56 PBMC samples. In non-small cell lung cancer, the study made a quantitative comparison of TCR alpha and beta repertoires among multiple tumor regions, matched nontumor lung and blood. Nonsynonymous mutation counts, determined by whole-exome sequencing of tumor tissue, were related to TCR repertoire features. The research as a whole found: Ubiquitous expanded tumor TCRs showed up in blood more often at tumor resection than at routine follow-up. Additional single-cell paired TCR alpha and beta sequencing was considered necessary to confirm, at a functional level, the hypothesis that regional TCRs recognize regional mutations.

V and J are truncated by 5 bases and 8 bases respectively, leaving an intervening sequence of 18 bases. Inclusive of the bounding cysteine and phenylalanine, the CDR3 is 14 residues long. Only the CDR3 region is kept as DNA, spanning 42 bases read in frame from base 1. Via the germline V gene, CDR1 is SGHVS and CDR2 FQNEAQ. The sample's time point label, decoded: sample taken at primary tumor resection. For TCR sequencing, whole RNA was extracted from tumor and nontumor lung tissue, or from cryopreserved PBMC samples, and no cell sorting was done. Donors were around 71 patients with early-stage, untreated non-small cell lung cancer from the lung TRACERx cohort. A patient was chosen for TCR sequencing only when enough RNA was available from at least two tumor regions. This clonotype showed up just a few times. This clone's antigen is unknown. Qualities for individual bases were not recorded, and no much larger clone is one base off.

Receptor amplification or capture employed 5' RACE. Sequenced on a NextSeq 500. The TCR library protocol attached a unique molecular identifier to each TCR cDNA molecule to allow correction of PCR and sequencing errors. The paper's processing steps were these. TCR identification, UMI-based error correction and CDR3 extraction were performed with Decombinator tools. TCRs above a frequency of 2 per 1,000, corresponding to the top 1% of the tumor frequency distribution, were defined as expanded. Renyi diversity was computed with the R vegan package after each repertoire had been subsampled 100 times to 5,000 TCRs. To build CDR3 similarity networks, amino acid triplet string-kernel similarity was used, and CDR3s were connected when their pairwise similarity was above 0.82. Through fastp at Q25 and MiXCR, TCRdb rebuilt clones from the public reads, retaining in-frame beta chains. Each CDR3 protein appears once, grouped with its most common genes and DNA. TCRdb, rather than the study authors, made the V and J calls. The sample data list some 37,000 distinct CDR3 sequences, and roughly 5.5% of these were observed just once. The biggest ten clones account for around 26% of the sample.

Rearrangement joined TRBV7-8 to TRBJ1-2; the D gene identity is not certain. The sample was PBMCs, taken at surgery. The receptor was isolated from a female donor with early-stage non-small cell lung cancer. The sequenced DNA is TGTGCCAGCAGCCCCCAAGGAACCCAGGCCGGCTACACCTTC. Its product reads: CASSPQGTQAGYTF.